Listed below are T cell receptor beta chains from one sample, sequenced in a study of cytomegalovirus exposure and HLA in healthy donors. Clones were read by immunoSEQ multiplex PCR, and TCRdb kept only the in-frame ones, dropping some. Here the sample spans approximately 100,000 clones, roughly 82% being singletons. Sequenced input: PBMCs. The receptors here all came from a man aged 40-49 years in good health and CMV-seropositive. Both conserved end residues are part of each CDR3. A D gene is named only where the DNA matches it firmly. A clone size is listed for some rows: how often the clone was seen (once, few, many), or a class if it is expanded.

cdr3_aa: CASSPMSRDSYGYTF; cdr3_nt: TGTGCCAGCAGCCCTATGAGCCGGGACAGCTATGGCTACACCTTC; v_call: TRBV11-2; clone_size: -; j_call: TRBJ1-2; d_call: TRBD1
cdr3_aa: CAIYSGQGANSPLHF; cdr3_nt: TGTGCCATCTACTCTGGGCAGGGGGCTAATTCACCCCTCCACTTT; v_call: TRBV10-3; clone_size: -; j_call: TRBJ1-6; d_call: TRBD1
cdr3_aa: CASSTKRGRTTGELFF; cdr3_nt: TGTGCCAGCAGCACCAAGCGGGGGAGAACAACCGGGGAGCTGTTTTTT; v_call: TRBV21-1; clone_size: -; j_call: TRBJ2-2; d_call: -
cdr3_aa: CASHRNREETQYF; cdr3_nt: TGTGCCAGTCACCGGAACAGGGAAGAGACCCAGTACTTC; v_call: TRBV19; clone_size: -; j_call: TRBJ2-5; d_call: -
cdr3_aa: CATSRERGSYNEQFF; cdr3_nt: TGTGCCACCAGCAGGGAGCGGGGGTCCTACAATGAGCAGTTCTTC; v_call: TRBV15; clone_size: few; j_call: TRBJ2-1; d_call: TRBD2
cdr3_aa: CASSVGTGQETQYF; cdr3_nt: TGTGCCAGCAGCGTAGGGACAGGACAAGAGACCCAGTACTTC; v_call: TRBV9; clone_size: -; j_call: TRBJ2-5; d_call: TRBD1
cdr3_aa: CASSRDRYEQYF; cdr3_nt: TGTGCCAGCAGCAGAGACAGATACGAGCAGTACTTC; v_call: TRBV7-2; clone_size: few; j_call: TRBJ2-7; d_call: -
cdr3_aa: CASSFQGTRNQPQHF; cdr3_nt: TGTGCCAGCAGCTTTCAGGGAACGCGCAATCAGCCCCAGCATTTT; v_call: TRBV5-8; clone_size: few; j_call: TRBJ1-5; d_call: -
cdr3_aa: CASSREVSNSPLHF; cdr3_nt: TGTGCCAGCAGTCGGGAGGTGAGTAATTCACCCCTCCACTTT; v_call: TRBV6-6; clone_size: -; j_call: TRBJ1-6; d_call: -
cdr3_aa: CASSPRGSGSDTQYF; cdr3_nt: TGTGCCAGCTCACCAAGGGGCTCCGGGTCAGATACGCAGTATTTT; v_call: TRBV18; clone_size: -; j_call: TRBJ2-3; d_call: -
cdr3_aa: CASSQPYFGGRNTEAFF; cdr3_nt: TGTGCCAGCAGTCAACCGTACTTTGGGGGGAGGAACACTGAAGCTTTCTTT; v_call: TRBV5-4; clone_size: -; j_call: TRBJ1-1; d_call: -
cdr3_aa: CASLYGNEQFF; cdr3_nt: TGTGCCAGTCTTTACGGCAATGAGCAGTTCTTC; v_call: TRBV19; clone_size: -; j_call: TRBJ2-1; d_call: -
cdr3_aa: CASSPGQLYNSPLHF; cdr3_nt: TGTGCCAGCAGCCCGGGACAGCTGTATAATTCACCCCTCCACTTT; v_call: TRBV14; clone_size: -; j_call: TRBJ1-6; d_call: TRBD1
cdr3_aa: CASSQVGEGEGYYGYTF; cdr3_nt: TGCGCCAGCAGCCAAGTGGGCGAAGGGGAAGGCTACTATGGCTACACCTTC; v_call: TRBV4-3; clone_size: -; j_call: TRBJ1-2; d_call: -
cdr3_aa: CASRDRETSYEQYF; cdr3_nt: TGTGCCAGCAGGGACAGGGAGACGTCCTACGAGCAGTACTTC; v_call: TRBV2; clone_size: -; j_call: TRBJ2-7; d_call: TRBD1
cdr3_aa: CASSPSTGDTGELFF; cdr3_nt: TGTGCCAGCTCACCTTCGACAGGGGACACCGGGGAGCTGTTTTTT; v_call: TRBV18; clone_size: -; j_call: TRBJ2-2; d_call: TRBD1
cdr3_aa: CASSGQSMRETQYF; cdr3_nt: TGTGCCAGCAGTGGACAGAGTATGAGAGAGACCCAGTACTTC; v_call: TRBV6-1; clone_size: -; j_call: TRBJ2-5; d_call: -
cdr3_aa: CASSVTGASNQPQHF; cdr3_nt: TGTGCCAGCTCCGTGACAGGGGCGAGCAATCAGCCCCAGCATTTT; v_call: TRBV6-1; clone_size: -; j_call: TRBJ1-5; d_call: TRBD1
cdr3_aa: CASSVGGGRGNTIYF; cdr3_nt: TGTGCCAGCAGCGTAGGGGGGGGTCGGGGAAACACCATATATTTT; v_call: TRBV9; clone_size: -; j_call: TRBJ1-3; d_call: -
cdr3_aa: CASSLALTGEGYEQYF; cdr3_nt: TGCGCCAGCAGCTTGGCCCTGACAGGGGAGGGTTACGAGCAGTACTTC; v_call: TRBV5-1; clone_size: -; j_call: TRBJ2-7; d_call: -
cdr3_aa: CASLFPGTGGTGYTF; cdr3_nt: TGTGCCAGCTTGTTCCCCGGGACAGGGGGTACTGGCTACACCTTC; v_call: TRBV28; clone_size: -; j_call: TRBJ1-2; d_call: TRBD1
cdr3_aa: CASSRDRGFDEQFF; cdr3_nt: TGTGCCAGCAGCCGGGACAGGGGATTCGATGAGCAGTTCTTC; v_call: TRBV21-1; clone_size: -; j_call: TRBJ2-1; d_call: -
cdr3_aa: CASSLLGAGGAYEQYF; cdr3_nt: TGCGCCAGCAGCTTACTGGGGGCGGGGGGTGCCTACGAGCAGTACTTC; v_call: TRBV5-1; clone_size: -; j_call: TRBJ2-7; d_call: TRBD2
cdr3_aa: CASSPQGLGATSEKLFF; cdr3_nt: TGTGCCAGCTCACCACAGGGGTTGGGGGCGACGAGCGAAAAACTGTTTTTT; v_call: TRBV18; clone_size: -; j_call: TRBJ1-4; d_call: -
cdr3_aa: CASSLGTGHGYTF; cdr3_nt: TGTGCCAGCAGCTTAGGGACAGGCCACGGCTACACCTTC; v_call: TRBV11-2; clone_size: few; j_call: TRBJ1-2; d_call: TRBD1
cdr3_aa: CASSLVRSSYNSPLHF; cdr3_nt: TGTGCCAGCAGCTTGGTGAGGAGCTCCTATAATTCACCCCTCCACTTT; v_call: TRBV7-2; clone_size: -; j_call: TRBJ1-6; d_call: -
cdr3_aa: CASSLAPAGLEQYF; cdr3_nt: TGTGCCAGCAGCTTAGCCCCGGCAGGGCTCGAGCAGTACTTC; v_call: TRBV7-6; clone_size: -; j_call: TRBJ2-7; d_call: -
cdr3_aa: CASSQTLAGGTDTQYF; cdr3_nt: TGCGCCAGCAGCCAAACTCTAGCGGGGGGCACAGATACGCAGTATTTT; v_call: TRBV4-3; clone_size: -; j_call: TRBJ2-3; d_call: TRBD2
cdr3_aa: CSSRISGGFNEQFF; cdr3_nt: TGTTCCAGCAGGATTTCGGGGGGGTTTAATGAGCAGTTCTTC; v_call: TRBV7-9; clone_size: -; j_call: TRBJ2-1; d_call: TRBD2